The 8 T cell receptor beta chains below all came from one sample that was sequenced in a study of memory CD4+ T cells and cytomegalovirus serostatus (dated by TCRdb to the late 2010s). Libraries were made using the immunoSEQ multiplex PCR assay. In TCRdb, the immuneACCESS table is reduced to in-frame sequences with V and J assigned. These tables do not hold every clone; where another copy was compared, an unresolved V gene accounts for under half, and the others remain unexplained. Recorded for this sample are approximately 92,000 clones; under 90% of them occurred a single time. The biggest ten clones account for 3.5% to 4% of the sample. Single viable CD3+CD4+CD8-CD45RO+ cells were sorted as memory CD4+ T cells on a FACSAria II. The source material was memory CD4+ T cells from blood. Source of these receptors: an adult in good health and CMV-seropositive.

This chain links TRBV23-1 with TRBJ1-1; tentative D call: TRBD1 (5 bases). TRBV23-1 is classed as an ORF, of uncertain function. V was shortened by 0 bases and J by 0 bases, with 17 bases between the two germline ends. The CDR3 runs 18 residues. DNA for the CDR3: TGCGCCAGCAGTCAATCGACCATTAGTAAGGACATGAACACTGAAGCTTTCTTT. It specifies CASSQSTISKDMNTEAFF.

The chain carries TRBV4-1 and TRBJ1-5; 10 bases are a match to TRBD1. Germline-derived CDR1 and CDR2 are MGHRA and YSYEKL. The CDR3 is 16 residues long. With V trimmed by 0 bases and J by 5 bases, 4 bases remained unmatched. In DNA form, the CDR3 reads TGCGCCAGCAGCCAAGAAGGACAGGGGGGATATCAGCCCCAGCATTTT. This gives the protein CASSQEGQGGYQPQHF.

The chain employs TRBV7-2 and TRBJ2-1; D is unresolved. V was clipped by 5 bases and J by 2 bases, with 13 bases between them. Looked up from germline, CDR1 is SGHTA and CDR2 is FQGNSA. CDR3 length: 15 amino acids. The CDR3 region has the DNA TGTGCCAGCAGCCCCGGGCGTTACCCCTACAATGAGCAGTTCTTC. It encodes CASSPGRYPYNEQFF. The full variable domain, in which reference TRBV7-2 and TRBJ2-1 provide the parts outside the CDR3, is GAGVSQSPSNKVTEKGKDVELRCDPISGHTALYWYRQSLGQGLEFLIYFQGNSAPDKSGLPSDRFSAERTGGSVSTLTIQRTQQEDSAVYLCASSPGRYPYNEQFFGPGTRLTVL.

V is TRBV7-2 and J is TRBJ2-1; D call uncertain. Trimming shortened V by 5 bases and J by 2 bases, and 19 bases separated the two germline ends. The V gene's germline CDR1 is SGHTA and CDR2 FQGNSA. This CDR3 comprises 17 residues. Here the CDR3 reads CASSPTKPRVTYNEQFF. The CDR3 DNA reads as TGTGCCAGCAGCCCCACGAAACCCCGGGTAACCTACAATGAGCAGTTCTTC. Full variable domain (missing parts from reference TRBV7-2 and TRBJ2-1): GAGVSQSPSNKVTEKGKDVELRCDPISGHTALYWYRQSLGQGLEFLIYFQGNSAPDKSGLPSDRFSAERTGGSVSTLTIQRTQQEDSAVYLCASSPTKPRVTYNEQFFGPGTRLTVL.

The rearrangement joins TRBV7-2 to TRBJ2-1, with 8 bases aligning to TRBD1. The length of the CDR3 is 14 residues. Trimming removed 4 bases from V and 2 bases from J; junction bases left unmatched: 1. The germline gives CDR1 SGHTA, CDR2 FQGNSA. The CDR3 spells CASSSRGPYNEQFF. The CDR3 DNA reads TGTGCCAGCAGCTCCAGGGGGCCCTACAATGAGCAGTTCTTC.

V and J are TRBV5-1 and TRBJ2-7; tentative D call: TRBD2 (5 bases). The CDR3 length is 16 residues. Trimming pared 0 bases from V and 0 bases from J, leaving 13 bases between. Germline lookup yields CDR1 SGHRS and CDR2 YFSETQ. The CDR3 loop reads CASSLGSGAASYEQYF. The CDR3, as DNA: TGCGCCAGCAGCTTGGGGTCAGGAGCGGCCTCCTACGAGCAGTACTTC. The whole variable domain, remainder taken from reference TRBV5-1 and TRBJ2-7, is KAGVTQTPRYLIKTRGQQVTLSCSPISGHRSVSWYQQTPGQGLQFLFEYFSETQRNKGNFPGRFSGRQFSNSRSEMNVSTLELGDSALYLCASSLGSGAASYEQYFGPGTRLTVT.

The CDR3 sequence is CASSFSVPTIAGGRGETQYF. The CDR3 DNA follows: TGTGCCAGCAGCTTTTCCGTTCCCACGATAGCGGGAGGGCGAGGTGAGACCCAGTACTTC. The chain uses TRBV7-6 and TRBJ2-5, with 11 bases identical to TRBD2. This CDR3 has 20 amino acids. Germline loops: CDR1 SGHVS, CDR2 FNYEAQ. V shed 3 bases, J shed 5 bases, and the junction held 20 bases outside the gene matches.

On this clone: Other nucleotide sequences in the sample specify the same CDR3. The rearrangement links TRBV9 to TRBJ2-3; possible D gene TRBD2, 6 bases. This CDR3 region has 14 residues. Germline V gives CDR1 SGDLS, CDR2 YYNGEE. With 0 bases removed from V and 4 bases from J, the gap between germline ends came to 9 bases. The CDR3 nucleotides read TGTGCCAGCAGCGTAGTCCCGGGGGCAGATACGCAGTATTTT. Its translation is CASSVVPGADTQYF.